The entry below describes one T cell receptor beta chain. Its antigen is still unknown. Blood was collected once per donor into heparin, averaging about 100 mL. These data originate in a study of beta chain features in type 1 diabetes. Whole-study findings and limits: Relative to healthy donors, patients appeared to have naive, central memory and Treg TCRB repertoires that were more similar. Shorter TCRB CDR3s, moderately but significantly so, were found in Type 1 diabetes patients in all four CD4+ subsets. There was no resolution here of whether HLA type influences TCRB rearrangement.

TCRB transcripts that were expressed got sequenced, as all of the isolated RNA had been reverse transcribed. Samples of naive, central memory and regulatory T cells yielded a mean of about 3.57 million reads. Data came from immunoSEQ multiplex PCR; TCRdb stores just in-frame clones and leaves some out. The sample consists of around 690,000 clones, under 15% of them appearing once. The germline CDR1 and CDR2 sequences are LGHNA and YSLEER. This CDR3 spans 16 amino acids. Trimming took 0 bases from V and 7 from J, leaving 15 bases between them. The chain joins TRBV4-3 to TRBJ1-4, with D perhaps matching TRBD1 (5 bases). The sequencing sample was made of naive CD4+ T cells from blood. The receptor was isolated from a man younger than 45 with type 1 diabetes. The CDR3 DNA reads as TGCGCCAGCAGCCAAGATGTGTGGAAGGGGCGTGAAAAACTGTTTTTT. Translation: CASSQDVWKGREKLFF.